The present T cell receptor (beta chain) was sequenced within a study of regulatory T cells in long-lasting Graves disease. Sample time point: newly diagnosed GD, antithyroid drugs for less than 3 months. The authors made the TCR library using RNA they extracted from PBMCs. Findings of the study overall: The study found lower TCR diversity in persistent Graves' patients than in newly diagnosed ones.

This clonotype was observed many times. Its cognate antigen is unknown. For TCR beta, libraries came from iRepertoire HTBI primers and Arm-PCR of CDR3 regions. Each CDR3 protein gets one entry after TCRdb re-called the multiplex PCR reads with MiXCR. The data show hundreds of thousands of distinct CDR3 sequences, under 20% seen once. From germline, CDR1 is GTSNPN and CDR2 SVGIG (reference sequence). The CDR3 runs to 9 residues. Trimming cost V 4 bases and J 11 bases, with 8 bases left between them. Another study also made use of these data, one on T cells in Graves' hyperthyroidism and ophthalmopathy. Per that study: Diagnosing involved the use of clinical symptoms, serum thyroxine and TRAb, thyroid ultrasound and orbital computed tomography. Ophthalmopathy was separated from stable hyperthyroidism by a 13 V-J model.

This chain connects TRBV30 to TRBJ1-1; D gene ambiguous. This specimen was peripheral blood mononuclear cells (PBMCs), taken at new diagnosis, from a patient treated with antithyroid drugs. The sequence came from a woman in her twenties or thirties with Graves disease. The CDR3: CAWIYRAFF. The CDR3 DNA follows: TGTGCCTGGATTTATAGGGCTTTCTTT.